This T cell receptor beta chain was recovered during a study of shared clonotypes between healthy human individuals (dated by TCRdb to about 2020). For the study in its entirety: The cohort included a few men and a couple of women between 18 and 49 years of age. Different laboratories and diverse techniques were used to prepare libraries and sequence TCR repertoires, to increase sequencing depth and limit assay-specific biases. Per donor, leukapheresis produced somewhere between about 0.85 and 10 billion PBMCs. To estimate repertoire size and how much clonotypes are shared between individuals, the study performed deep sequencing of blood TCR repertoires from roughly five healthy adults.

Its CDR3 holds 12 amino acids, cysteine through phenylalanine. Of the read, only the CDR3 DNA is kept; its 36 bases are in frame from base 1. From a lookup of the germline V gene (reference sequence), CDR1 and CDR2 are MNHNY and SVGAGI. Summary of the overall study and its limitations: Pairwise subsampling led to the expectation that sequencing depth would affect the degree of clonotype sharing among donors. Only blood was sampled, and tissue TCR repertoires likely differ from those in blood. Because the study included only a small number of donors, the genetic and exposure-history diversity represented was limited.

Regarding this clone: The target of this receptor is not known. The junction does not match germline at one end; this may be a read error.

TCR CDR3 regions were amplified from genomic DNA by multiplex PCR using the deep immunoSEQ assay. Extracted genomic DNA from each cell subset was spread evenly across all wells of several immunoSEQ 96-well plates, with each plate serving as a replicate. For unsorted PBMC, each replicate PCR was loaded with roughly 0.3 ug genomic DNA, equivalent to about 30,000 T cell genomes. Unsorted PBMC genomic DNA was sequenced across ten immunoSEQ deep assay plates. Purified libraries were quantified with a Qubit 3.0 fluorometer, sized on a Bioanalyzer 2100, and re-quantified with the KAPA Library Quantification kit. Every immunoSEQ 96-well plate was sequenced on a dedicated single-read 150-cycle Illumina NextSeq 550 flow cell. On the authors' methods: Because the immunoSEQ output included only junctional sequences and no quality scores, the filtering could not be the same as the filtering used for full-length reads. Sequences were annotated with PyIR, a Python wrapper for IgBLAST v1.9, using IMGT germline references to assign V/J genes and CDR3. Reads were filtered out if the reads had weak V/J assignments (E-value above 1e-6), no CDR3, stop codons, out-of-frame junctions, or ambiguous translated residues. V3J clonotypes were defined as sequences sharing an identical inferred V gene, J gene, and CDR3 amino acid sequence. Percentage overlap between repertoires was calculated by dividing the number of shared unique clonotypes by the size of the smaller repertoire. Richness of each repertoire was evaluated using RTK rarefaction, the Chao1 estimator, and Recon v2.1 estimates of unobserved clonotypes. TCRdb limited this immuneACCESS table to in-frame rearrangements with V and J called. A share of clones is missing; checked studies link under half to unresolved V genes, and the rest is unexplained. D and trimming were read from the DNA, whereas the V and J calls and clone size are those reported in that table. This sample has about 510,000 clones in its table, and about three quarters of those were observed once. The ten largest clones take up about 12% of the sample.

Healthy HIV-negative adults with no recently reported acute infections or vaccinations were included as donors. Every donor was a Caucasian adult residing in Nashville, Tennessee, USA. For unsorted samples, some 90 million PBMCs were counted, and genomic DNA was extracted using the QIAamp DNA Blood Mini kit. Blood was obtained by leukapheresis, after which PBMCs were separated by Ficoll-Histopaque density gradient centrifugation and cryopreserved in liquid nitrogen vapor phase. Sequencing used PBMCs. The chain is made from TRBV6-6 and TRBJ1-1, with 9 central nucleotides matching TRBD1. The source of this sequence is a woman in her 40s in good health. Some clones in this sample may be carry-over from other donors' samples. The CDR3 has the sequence CARSEYRGLAFF. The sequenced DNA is TGTGCCCGCAGCGAGTACAGGGGGCTGGCTTTCTTT.